This is a list of T cell receptor beta chains from one sample in a study of blood T cell repertoires in COVID-19. The data were produced by immunoSEQ multiplex PCR, yet TCRdb's version contains in-frame clones alone and is incomplete. Of some 300,000 clones listed, more than 75% are singletons. Sequencing was done on a sample of peripheral blood. The receptor set was obtained from a man aged 70 or older with acute or convalescent COVID-19. The conserved cysteine and the conserved F or W are not part of the CDR3 here. D genes are given only for firm matches. The size field is filled for only some rows; it gives once, few, many or a size class.

J	V	D	length	size	CDR3
TRBJ1-6	TRBV14	-	11	-	ASSPGDNSPLH
TRBJ2-2	TRBV10-3	-	14	-	AIAAWGGSGTGELF
TRBJ2-1	TRBV4-1	TRBD2	14	-	ASSQDEAGGYNEQF
TRBJ1-5	TRBV28	-	13	once	ASSLLSGLIQPQH
TRBJ2-5	TRBV15	-	12	-	ATSRGRSGETQY
TRBJ1-5	TRBV11-3	TRBD1	13	-	ASSTGTGSGQPQH
TRBJ1-1	TRBV27	TRBD1	14	-	ASSTWTGGRNTEAF
TRBJ1-5	TRBV6-2/TRBV6-3	-	12	-	ASSWTNSNQPQH
TRBJ2-7	TRBV2	TRBD2	11	-	ASSAIRAGEQY
TRBJ2-1	TRBV7-2	-	11	few	ASSPPVANEQF
TRBJ1-4	TRBV5-8	TRBD1	14	-	ASSSGQGRTNEKLF
TRBJ2-7	TRBV5-1	-	11	-	ASSLSGPYEQY
TRBJ1-5	TRBV10-2	-	14	-	ASSEFRQAVGGPQH
TRBJ1-4	TRBV4-2	-	13	few	ASSQDAGYGEKLF
TRBJ2-3	TRBV4-1	TRBD2	15	-	ASSQPPQRGSTDTQY
TRBJ1-2	TRBV6-5	TRBD1	11	once	ASIGTDNYGYT
TRBJ1-1	TRBV6-2/TRBV6-3	TRBD1	11	-	ASSYYDRERAF
TRBJ1-4	TRBV30	TRBD1	14	-	AWSVIRTGGIEKLF
TRBJ1-4	TRBV4-1	-	13	-	ASSREGTGGEKLF
TRBJ1-4	TRBV7-9	TRBD1	14	-	ASSQGGGSWGKKLF
TRBJ2-7	TRBV11-3	TRBD2	12	once	ASSLEAGTYEQY
TRBJ2-3	TRBV19	TRBD2	13	-	ASTPRRGNEDTQY
TRBJ1-1	TRBV12-3/TRBV12-4	-	11	-	ASSFSITDEAF
TRBJ2-1	TRBV28	-	13	-	ASSTPGLPTFEQF
TRBJ1-2	TRBV15	-	13	-	ATSRGNRADYGYT
TRBJ1-6	TRBV19	TRBD1	12	-	ASSILGGGSPLH
TRBJ2-1	TRBV5-1	TRBD2	12	-	ASSPGTSGGEQF
TRBJ2-7	TRBV3-1/TRBV3-2	TRBD1	11	-	ASSSTQGSEQY
TRBJ1-5	TRBV14	-	11	-	ASSPSGNQPQH
TRBJ2-5	TRBV5-1	-	13	-	ASSPLRGLEETQY
TRBJ2-7	TRBV7-2	-	12	once	ASSLVSQGGEQY